In this sample, the clone carrying this TCR beta chain turned up a few times. Its target is unknown. After removal of 1 base from V and 5 bases from J, the junction contained 5 bases not matched to a gene. Per germline, CDR1 SGHTA and CDR2 FQGNSA. This CDR3 region has 16 residues. TCRdb re-called the reads with MiXCR, one entry per CDR3 protein. The sample lists roughly 800,000 distinct CDR3 sequences, 29% occurring once. The sample comes from a study of T cell repertoires in cytomegalovirus infection. As for the study in general: Recently identified HLA-C-restricted CMV epitopes and well-studied HLA-B-restricted CMV epitopes were used by the study. Matching HLA type and CMV infection were both indicated by public TCR beta signatures. Study observations and caveats: There were carriers of CMV plus the relevant HLA, and cumulative public TCR beta family frequency identified them.

The V gene is TRBV7-2, the J gene TRBJ2-1, with 10 bases matching TRBD2. This sequence was found in a human donor in good health (CMV status not recorded). Some clones in this sample may be carry-over from other donors' samples. Here the sequenced sample was cultured CD8+ T cells from PBMCs, taken from culture after CMV antigen stimulation. The CDR3 sequence is CASSLESGGAHNEQFF. The CDR3, as DNA: TGTGCCAGCAGCTTAGAGAGCGGGGGGGCCCACAATGAGCAGTTCTTC. Based on the CDR3 plus reference TRBV7-2 and TRBJ2-1, the full variable domain is GAGVSQSPSNKVTEKGKDVELRCDPISGHTALYWYRQSLGQGLEFLIYFQGNSAPDKSGLPSDRFSAERTGGSVSTLTIQRTQQEDSAVYLCASSLESGGAHNEQFFGPGTRLTVL.